These T cell receptor beta chains were read from a single sample in a study of HIV-infected patients and healthy controls. TCRdb analysed the 5' RACE reads with MiXCR anew, one entry per CDR3 protein. The sample has around 13,000 distinct CDR3 sequences, roughly 9.9% seen once; the top ten hold about 6.4%. Specimen: blood. These receptors came from an adult in good health. CDR3s include the opening cysteine and the closing phenylalanine or tryptophan. D genes are given only for firm matches. Rows give clone size only sometimes, using once, few, many, or a class for an expanded clone.

d_call: TRBD1
v_call: TRBV3-1
j_call: TRBJ2-2
clone_size: medium-sized
cdr3_nt: TGTGCCAGCAGACCCACAGGGGGCCCCCCCGGGGAGCTGTTTTTT
cdr3_aa: CASRPTGGPPGELFF

d_call: -
v_call: TRBV7-2
j_call: TRBJ2-7
clone_size: many
cdr3_nt: TGTGCCAGCAGCCCCACACCAGGGATATCCTACGAGCAGTACTTC
cdr3_aa: CASSPTPGISYEQYF

d_call: -
v_call: TRBV24-1
j_call: TRBJ2-1
clone_size: medium-sized
cdr3_nt: TGTGCCACCAGTGACAACAAACCTTACACCAATGAGCAGTTCTTC
cdr3_aa: CATSDNKPYTNEQFF

d_call: TRBD1
v_call: TRBV2
j_call: TRBJ2-7
clone_size: many
cdr3_nt: TGTGCCAGCGGGACAGGGGAAACCTACGAGCAGTACTTC
cdr3_aa: CASGTGETYEQYF

d_call: TRBD1
v_call: TRBV10-3
j_call: TRBJ1-4
clone_size: many
cdr3_nt: TGTGCCATCAGTGGGACAGGGGATGAAAAACTGTTTTTT
cdr3_aa: CAISGTGDEKLFF

d_call: -
v_call: TRBV20-1
j_call: TRBJ2-2
clone_size: many
cdr3_nt: TGCAGTGCTAGCTTTCAGGCCGGGGAGCTGTTTTTT
cdr3_aa: CSASFQAGELFF

d_call: -
v_call: TRBV20-1
j_call: TRBJ1-5
clone_size: medium-sized
cdr3_nt: TGCAGTGCTAGAGATCGGGGGTTCAATCAGCCCCAGCATTTT
cdr3_aa: CSARDRGFNQPQHF

d_call: TRBD1
v_call: TRBV7-2
j_call: TRBJ2-1
clone_size: once
cdr3_nt: TGTGCCAGCAGCTACGGACAGGGTGAGCAGTTCTTC
cdr3_aa: CASSYGQGEQFF

d_call: -
v_call: TRBV12-3/TRBV12-4
j_call: TRBJ2-5
clone_size: medium-sized
cdr3_nt: TGTGCCAGCAGTAAACCGGAGGGGGAGACCCAGTACTTC
cdr3_aa: CASSKPEGETQYF

d_call: -
v_call: TRBV12-3/TRBV12-4
j_call: TRBJ1-1
clone_size: medium-sized
cdr3_nt: TGTGCCAGCAGCTCAATAAGTAAGAACACTGAAGCTTTCTTT
cdr3_aa: CASSSISKNTEAFF

d_call: TRBD1
v_call: TRBV4-2
j_call: TRBJ1-6
clone_size: many
cdr3_nt: TGTGCCAGCAGCCAGGGCTTTGTGACAGGGCGTAATTCACCCCTCCACTTT
cdr3_aa: CASSQGFVTGRNSPLHF

d_call: TRBD2
v_call: TRBV20-1
j_call: TRBJ2-1
clone_size: -
cdr3_nt: TGCAGTGCTAGACCTAGCGGGAGGATGTCCTACAATGAGCAGTTCTTC
cdr3_aa: CSARPSGRMSYNEQFF

d_call: -
v_call: TRBV28
j_call: TRBJ1-5
clone_size: medium-sized
cdr3_nt: TGTGCCAGCAGTCCACCTACAATGGCCCAGCATTTT
cdr3_aa: CASSPPTMAQHF

d_call: -
v_call: TRBV5-1
j_call: TRBJ2-3
clone_size: few
cdr3_nt: TGCGCCAGCAGCCCTCAAACCCCAGTACGGGGAAGTACAGATACGCAGTATTTT
cdr3_aa: CASSPQTPVRGSTDTQYF

d_call: -
v_call: TRBV6-5
j_call: TRBJ2-1
clone_size: many
cdr3_nt: TGTGCCAGCAAGTGGGAGGAGGTTTCGAATGAGCAGTTCTTC
cdr3_aa: CASKWEEVSNEQFF

d_call: TRBD2
v_call: TRBV15
j_call: TRBJ2-7
clone_size: few
cdr3_nt: TGTGCCACCAGCTCGCGGACTAGTGACTACGAGCAGTACTTC
cdr3_aa: CATSSRTSDYEQYF

d_call: TRBD2
v_call: TRBV6-2/TRBV6-3
j_call: TRBJ2-7
clone_size: many
cdr3_nt: TGTGCCAGCCGTACTAGCGGGAGGCCCCCTTCCGAGCAGTACTTC
cdr3_aa: CASRTSGRPPSEQYF

d_call: -
v_call: TRBV25-1
j_call: TRBJ1-1
clone_size: few
cdr3_nt: TGTGCCAGCAGTGAAGAAAGTCTTTTGGAGGCTTTCTTT
cdr3_aa: CASSEESLLEAFF

d_call: -
v_call: TRBV7-9
j_call: TRBJ2-2
clone_size: many
cdr3_nt: TGTGCCAGCAGCTTAGGCAGGGCCCCGAACACCGGGGAGCTGTTTTTT
cdr3_aa: CASSLGRAPNTGELFF

d_call: -
v_call: TRBV7-6
j_call: TRBJ2-5
clone_size: few
cdr3_nt: TGTGCCAGCAGCTTATCTCCCCAAGAGACCCAGTACTTC
cdr3_aa: CASSLSPQETQYF

d_call: -
v_call: TRBV3-1
j_call: TRBJ2-7
clone_size: many
cdr3_nt: TGTGCCAGCAGCCAAGAGGTAGCGTCAAGCTCCTACGAGCAGTACTTC
cdr3_aa: CASSQEVASSSYEQYF

d_call: -
v_call: TRBV7-6
j_call: TRBJ2-1
clone_size: few
cdr3_nt: TGTGCCAGCAGCTTAGAAAGCGGTTTTCTTTACAATGAGCAGTTCTTC
cdr3_aa: CASSLESGFLYNEQFF

d_call: -
v_call: TRBV5-1
j_call: TRBJ1-1
clone_size: -
cdr3_nt: TGCGCCAGCAGCTCGGACGGTGCGAACACTGAAGCTTTCTTT
cdr3_aa: CASSSDGANTEAFF

d_call: TRBD1
v_call: TRBV3-1
j_call: TRBJ1-1
clone_size: medium-sized
cdr3_nt: TGTGCCAGCAGCCGACAGGGAGCTGAAGCTTTCTTT
cdr3_aa: CASSRQGAEAFF

d_call: -
v_call: TRBV4-3
j_call: TRBJ2-7
clone_size: many
cdr3_nt: TGCGCCAGCAGCCAAGAACGGGCTTGGGAGCAGTACTTC
cdr3_aa: CASSQERAWEQYF

d_call: -
v_call: TRBV10-3
j_call: TRBJ1-5
clone_size: -
cdr3_nt: TGTGCCATCAGTGAGTCGAGTCGGGTACGGCCCCAGCATTTT
cdr3_aa: CAISESSRVRPQHF

d_call: -
v_call: TRBV12-3/TRBV12-4
j_call: TRBJ1-2
clone_size: many
cdr3_nt: TGTGCCAGCACCTCAGACAGCTTAAATAACTATGGCTACACCTTC
cdr3_aa: CASTSDSLNNYGYTF

d_call: -
v_call: TRBV28
j_call: TRBJ2-5
clone_size: medium-sized
cdr3_nt: TGTGCCAGCAGTCCGACATACCAAGAGACCCAGTACTTC
cdr3_aa: CASSPTYQETQYF

d_call: -
v_call: TRBV7-8
j_call: TRBJ1-2
clone_size: -
cdr3_nt: -
cdr3_aa: CASSFGTGAGDTF

d_call: -
v_call: TRBV5-1
j_call: TRBJ2-2
clone_size: many
cdr3_nt: TGCGCCAGCAGCTCGGCGGCCCCGAACACCGGGGAGCTGTTTTTT
cdr3_aa: CASSSAAPNTGELFF

d_call: -
v_call: TRBV7-2
j_call: TRBJ2-1
clone_size: -
cdr3_nt: TGTGCCAGCAGCTCCGTGGGTTTGGAGCAGTTCTTC
cdr3_aa: CASSSVGLEQFF

d_call: -
v_call: TRBV4-2
j_call: TRBJ1-5
clone_size: -
cdr3_nt: TGTGCCAGCAGCCAAGATATGGGGACACATAGCAATCAGCCCCAGCATTTT
cdr3_aa: CASSQDMGTHSNQPQHF

d_call: -
v_call: TRBV12-3/TRBV12-4
j_call: TRBJ1-1
clone_size: -
cdr3_nt: TGTGCCAGCACCCCGACGTTCAGGGTGCAAGATTTCTTT
cdr3_aa: CASTPTFRVQDFF

d_call: TRBD2
v_call: TRBV7-2
j_call: TRBJ2-4
clone_size: medium-sized
cdr3_nt: TGTGCCAGCAGCCCCGGTTGGGGGGCGGGAGGGAGTAAAAACATTCAGTACTTC
cdr3_aa: CASSPGWGAGGSKNIQYF

d_call: TRBD1
v_call: TRBV4-1
j_call: TRBJ1-1
clone_size: -
cdr3_nt: TGCGCCAGCAGCCAAGATTTGTCAGGGGGGACTGAAGCTTTCTTT
cdr3_aa: CASSQDLSGGTEAFF

d_call: -
v_call: TRBV25-1
j_call: TRBJ1-1
clone_size: few
cdr3_nt: TGTGCCAGCAGTGAACAAGGGTACACTGAAGCTTTCTTT
cdr3_aa: CASSEQGYTEAFF

d_call: TRBD2
v_call: TRBV20-1
j_call: TRBJ2-4
clone_size: medium-sized
cdr3_nt: TGCAGTGCTGGAGGACTAGCGGGGCTAGCCAAAAACATTCAGTACTTC
cdr3_aa: CSAGGLAGLAKNIQYF

d_call: -
v_call: TRBV6-2/TRBV6-3
j_call: TRBJ2-1
clone_size: medium-sized
cdr3_nt: TGTGCCAGCAGTTACTCGGTCGATTACAATGAGCAGTTCTTC
cdr3_aa: CASSYSVDYNEQFF

d_call: TRBD1
v_call: TRBV12-5
j_call: TRBJ1-5
clone_size: medium-sized
cdr3_nt: TGTGCTAGTGGTTCTAGGACAGGTTGGGATAGCAATCAGCCCCAGCATTTT
cdr3_aa: CASGSRTGWDSNQPQHF

d_call: TRBD1
v_call: TRBV6-2/TRBV6-3
j_call: TRBJ2-3
clone_size: medium-sized
cdr3_nt: TGTGCCAGCAGTCTCACAGGGGGCACAGATACGCAGTATTTT
cdr3_aa: CASSLTGGTDTQYF

d_call: TRBD2
v_call: TRBV20-1
j_call: TRBJ2-1
clone_size: -
cdr3_nt: TGCAGTGCTAGAGATTTCGGGGCGGGGGTGAAAACTGAGCAGTTCTTC
cdr3_aa: CSARDFGAGVKTEQFF

d_call: -
v_call: TRBV5-6
j_call: TRBJ2-2
clone_size: -
cdr3_nt: TGTGCCAGCAGCCCGGGGGGCAGACTATCGAACACCGGGGAGCTGTTTTTT
cdr3_aa: CASSPGGRLSNTGELFF

d_call: -
v_call: TRBV7-9
j_call: TRBJ1-1
clone_size: many
cdr3_nt: TGTGCCAGCAGCAAACAGGGAACTGAAGCTTTCTTT
cdr3_aa: CASSKQGTEAFF

d_call: TRBD2
v_call: TRBV7-2
j_call: TRBJ2-1
clone_size: many
cdr3_nt: TGTGCCAGCAGCCCAGCCGGACTAGCCGTCGGGAATGAGCAGTTCTTC
cdr3_aa: CASSPAGLAVGNEQFF

d_call: -
v_call: TRBV12-3/TRBV12-4
j_call: TRBJ1-1
clone_size: medium-sized
cdr3_nt: TGTGCCAGCAGTTTATTATCGGGGACCACTGAAGCTTTCTTT
cdr3_aa: CASSLLSGTTEAFF

d_call: -
v_call: TRBV14
j_call: TRBJ1-2
clone_size: many
cdr3_nt: TGTGCCAGCAGCCAAGATAAAAGCGGGACTAACTATGGCTACACCTTC
cdr3_aa: CASSQDKSGTNYGYTF

d_call: TRBD1
v_call: TRBV4-3
j_call: TRBJ2-7
clone_size: many
cdr3_nt: TGCGCCAGCAGCCTGACAGGGAAGTACGAGCAGTACTTC
cdr3_aa: CASSLTGKYEQYF

d_call: -
v_call: TRBV5-1
j_call: TRBJ1-2
clone_size: many
cdr3_nt: TGCGCCAGCAGCGCGGACAGACCTAACTATGGCTACACCTTC
cdr3_aa: CASSADRPNYGYTF

d_call: TRBD1
v_call: TRBV10-3
j_call: TRBJ1-5
clone_size: many
cdr3_nt: TGTGCCATCGGGACAGGGGAAGGCAATCAGCCCCAGCATTTT
cdr3_aa: CAIGTGEGNQPQHF

d_call: -
v_call: TRBV2
j_call: TRBJ2-2
clone_size: many
cdr3_nt: TGTGCCAGCAGCCTTATCCTGGGGGGACAGCAGAACACCGGGGAGCTGTTTTTT
cdr3_aa: CASSLILGGQQNTGELFF